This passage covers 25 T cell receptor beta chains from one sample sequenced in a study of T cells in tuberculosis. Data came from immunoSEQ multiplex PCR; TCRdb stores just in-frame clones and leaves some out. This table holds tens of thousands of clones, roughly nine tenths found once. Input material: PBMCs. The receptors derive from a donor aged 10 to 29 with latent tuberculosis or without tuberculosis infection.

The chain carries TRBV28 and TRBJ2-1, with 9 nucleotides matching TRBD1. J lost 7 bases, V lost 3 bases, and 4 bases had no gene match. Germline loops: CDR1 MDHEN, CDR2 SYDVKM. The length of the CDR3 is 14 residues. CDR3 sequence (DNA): TGTGCCAGCAGTTTCCGGGACAGGGATAATGAGCAGTTCTTC. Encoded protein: CASSFRDRDNEQFF. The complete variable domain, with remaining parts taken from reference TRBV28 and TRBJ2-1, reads DVKVTQSSRYLVKRTGEKVFLECVQDMDHENMFWYRQDPGLGLRLIYFSYDVKMKEKGDIPEGYSVSREKKERFSLILESASTNQTSMYLCASSFRDRDNEQFFGPGTRLTVL.

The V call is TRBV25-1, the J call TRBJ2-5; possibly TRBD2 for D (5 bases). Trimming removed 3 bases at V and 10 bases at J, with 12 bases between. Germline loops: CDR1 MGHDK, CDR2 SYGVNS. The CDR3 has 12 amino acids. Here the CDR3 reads CASSEGRVGQYF. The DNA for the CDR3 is TGTGCCAGCAGTGAGGGGAGAGTCGGCCAGTACTTC.

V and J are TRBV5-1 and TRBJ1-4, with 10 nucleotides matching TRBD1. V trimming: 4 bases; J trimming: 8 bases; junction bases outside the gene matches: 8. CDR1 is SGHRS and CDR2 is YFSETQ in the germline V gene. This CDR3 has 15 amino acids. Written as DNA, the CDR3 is TGCGCCAGCAGCCCGACCGGGACAGGGGTCGAAAAACTGTTTTTT. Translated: CASSPTGTGVEKLFF.

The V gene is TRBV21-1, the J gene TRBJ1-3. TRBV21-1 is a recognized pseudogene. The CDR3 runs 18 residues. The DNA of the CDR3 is TGTGCCAGCAGCCGATCTGGACCCGCGGGGGTGGGTGGAAACACCATATATTTT. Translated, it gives CASSRSGPAGVGGNTIYF.

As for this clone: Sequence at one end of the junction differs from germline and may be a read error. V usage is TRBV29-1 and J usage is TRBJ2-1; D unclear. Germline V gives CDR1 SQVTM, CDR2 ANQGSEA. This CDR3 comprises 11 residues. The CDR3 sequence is CSVVNYYEQFF. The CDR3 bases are TGCAGCGTTGTTAACTACTATGAGCAGTTCTTC.

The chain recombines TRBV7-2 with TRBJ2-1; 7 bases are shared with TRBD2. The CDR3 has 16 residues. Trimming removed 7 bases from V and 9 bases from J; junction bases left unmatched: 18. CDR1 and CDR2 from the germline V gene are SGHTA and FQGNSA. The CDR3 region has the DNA TGTGCCAGCATCTCGAGGGCGGGAGTCTTTTTGGGTGAGCAGTTCTTC. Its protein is CASISRAGVFLGEQFF.

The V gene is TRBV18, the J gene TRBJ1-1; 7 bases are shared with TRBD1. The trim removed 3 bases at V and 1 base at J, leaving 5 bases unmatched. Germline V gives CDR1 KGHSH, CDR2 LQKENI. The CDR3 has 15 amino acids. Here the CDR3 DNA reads TGTGCCAGCTCACCTCAGAGACAGGGGAACACTGAAGCTTTCTTT. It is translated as CASSPQRQGNTEAFF.

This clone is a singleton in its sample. The CDR3 protein is CASSLDNRVRDTGSPLHF. In DNA form, the CDR3 reads TGTGCCAGCAGTTTGGATAACAGGGTCAGAGACACGGGTTCACCCCTCCACTTT. V usage is TRBV27 and J usage is TRBJ1-6, with a weak D call TRBD1 (6 bases). This CDR3 is 18 amino acids long. V was cut by 3 bases and J by 9 bases, with 24 bases left in between. Germline-derived CDR1 and CDR2 are MNHEY and SMNVEV (reference sequence).

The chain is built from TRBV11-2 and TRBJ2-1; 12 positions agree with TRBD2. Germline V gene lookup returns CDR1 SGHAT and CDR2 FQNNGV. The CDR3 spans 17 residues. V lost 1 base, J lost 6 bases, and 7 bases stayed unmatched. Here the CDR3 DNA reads TGTGCCAGCAGCTTAGGGCTCGCTAGCGGGGGGGCCAATGAGCAGTTCTTC. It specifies CASSLGLASGGANEQFF.

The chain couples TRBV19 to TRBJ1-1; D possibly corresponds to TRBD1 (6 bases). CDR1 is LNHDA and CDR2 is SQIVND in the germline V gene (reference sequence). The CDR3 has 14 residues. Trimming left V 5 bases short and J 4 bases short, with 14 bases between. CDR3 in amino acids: CASSQGMAGTEAFF. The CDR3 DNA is TGTGCCAGTAGTCAGGGGATGGCGGGCACTGAAGCTTTCTTT.

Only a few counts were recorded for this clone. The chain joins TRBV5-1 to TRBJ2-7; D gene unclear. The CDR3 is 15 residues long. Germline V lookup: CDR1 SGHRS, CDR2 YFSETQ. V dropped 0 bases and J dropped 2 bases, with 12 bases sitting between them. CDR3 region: CASSLAVFSAYEQYF. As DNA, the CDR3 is TGCGCCAGCAGCTTGGCCGTGTTCAGCGCCTACGAGCAGTACTTC.

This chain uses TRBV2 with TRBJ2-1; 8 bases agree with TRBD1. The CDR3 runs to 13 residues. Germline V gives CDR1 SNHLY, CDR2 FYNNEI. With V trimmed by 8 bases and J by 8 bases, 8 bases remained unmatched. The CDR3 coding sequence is TGTGCCAGCGAGGACAGGGAATCCGATGAGCAGTTCTTC. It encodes CASEDRESDEQFF.

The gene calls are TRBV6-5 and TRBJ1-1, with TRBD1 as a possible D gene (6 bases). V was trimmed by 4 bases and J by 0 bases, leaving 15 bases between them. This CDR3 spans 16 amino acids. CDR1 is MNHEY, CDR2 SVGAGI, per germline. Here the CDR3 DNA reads TGTGCCAGCAGTTTTCGGACAGTAGCTATGAACACTGAAGCTTTCTTT. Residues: CASSFRTVAMNTEAFF.

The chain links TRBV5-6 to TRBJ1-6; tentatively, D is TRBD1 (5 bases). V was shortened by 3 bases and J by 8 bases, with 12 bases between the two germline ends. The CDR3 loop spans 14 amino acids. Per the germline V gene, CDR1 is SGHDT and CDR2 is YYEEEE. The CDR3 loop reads CASSSWTYDSPLHF. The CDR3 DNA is TGTGCCAGCAGCTCCTGGACATATGATTCACCCCTCCACTTT.

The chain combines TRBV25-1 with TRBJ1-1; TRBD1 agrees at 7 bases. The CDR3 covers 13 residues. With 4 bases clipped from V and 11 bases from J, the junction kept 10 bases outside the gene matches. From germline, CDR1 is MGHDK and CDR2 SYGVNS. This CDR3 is CASSVTGSIGAFF. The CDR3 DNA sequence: TGTGCCAGCAGTGTGACAGGGTCTATTGGGGCTTTCTTT.

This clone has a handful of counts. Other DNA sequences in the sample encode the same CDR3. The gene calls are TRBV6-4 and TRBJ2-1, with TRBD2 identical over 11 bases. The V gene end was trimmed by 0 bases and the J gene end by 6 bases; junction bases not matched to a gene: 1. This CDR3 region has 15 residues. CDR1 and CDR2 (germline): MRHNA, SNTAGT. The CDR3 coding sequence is TGTGCCAGCAGTGACTCTAGCGGGGGGGCCAATGAGCAGTTCTTC. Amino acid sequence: CASSDSSGGANEQFF.

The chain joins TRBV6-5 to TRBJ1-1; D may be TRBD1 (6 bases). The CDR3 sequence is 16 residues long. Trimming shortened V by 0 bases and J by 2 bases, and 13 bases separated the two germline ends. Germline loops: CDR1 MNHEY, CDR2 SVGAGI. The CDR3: CASSYSQGRDNTEAFF. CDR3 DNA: TGTGCCAGCAGTTACTCACAGGGAAGGGATAACACTGAAGCTTTCTTT.

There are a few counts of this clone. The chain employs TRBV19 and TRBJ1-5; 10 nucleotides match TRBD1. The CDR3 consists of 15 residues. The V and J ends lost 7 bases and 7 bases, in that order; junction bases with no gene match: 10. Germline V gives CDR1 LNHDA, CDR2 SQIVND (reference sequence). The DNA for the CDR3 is TGTGCCAGTACCAAGGGACAGGGGCGAGGACAGCCCCAGCATTTT. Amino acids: CASTKGQGRGQPQHF. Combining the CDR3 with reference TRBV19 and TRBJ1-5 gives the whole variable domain DGGITQSPKYLFRKEGQNVTLSCEQNLNHDAMYWYRQDPGQGLRLIYYSQIVNDFQKGDIAEGYSVSREKKESFPLTVTSAQKNPTAFYLCASTKGQGRGQPQHFGDGTRLSIL.

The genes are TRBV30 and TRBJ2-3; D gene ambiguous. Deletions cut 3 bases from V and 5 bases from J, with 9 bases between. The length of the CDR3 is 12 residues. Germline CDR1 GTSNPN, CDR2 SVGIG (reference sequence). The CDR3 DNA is TGTGCCTGGAGCCTTCCGGGAGATACGCAGTATTTT. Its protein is CAWSLPGDTQYF. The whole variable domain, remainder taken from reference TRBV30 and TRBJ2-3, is SQTIHQWPATLVQPVGSPLSLECTVEGTSNPNLYWYRQAAGRGLQLLFYSVGIGQISSEVPQNLSASRPQDRQFILSSKKLLLSDSGFYLCAWSLPGDTQYFGPGTRLTVL.

The DNA of the CDR3 is TGCGCCAGCAGCCAAGTGTCAGGGAAGGATTCACCCCTCCACTTT. Translated: CASSQVSGKDSPLHF. This chain joins TRBV4-3 and TRBJ1-6; tentatively, D is TRBD1 (5 bases). Germline loops: CDR1 LGHNA, CDR2 YSLEER. The V end lost 1 base, the J end lost 8 bases, and 12 bases lay between the germline ends. This CDR3 region has 15 residues.

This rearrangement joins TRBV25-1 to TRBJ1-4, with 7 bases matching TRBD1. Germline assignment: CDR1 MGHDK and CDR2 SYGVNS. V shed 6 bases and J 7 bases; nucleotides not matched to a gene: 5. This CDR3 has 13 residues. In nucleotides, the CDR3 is TGTGCCAGCAGGGAGGGGGCGGTTGAAAAACTGTTTTTT. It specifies CASREGAVEKLFF.

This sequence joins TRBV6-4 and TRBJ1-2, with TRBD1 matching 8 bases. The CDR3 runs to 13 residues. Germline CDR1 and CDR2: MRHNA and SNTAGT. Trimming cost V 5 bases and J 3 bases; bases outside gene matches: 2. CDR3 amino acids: CASSPDRDYGYTF. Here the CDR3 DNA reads TGTGCCAGCAGTCCGGACAGGGACTATGGCTACACCTTC.

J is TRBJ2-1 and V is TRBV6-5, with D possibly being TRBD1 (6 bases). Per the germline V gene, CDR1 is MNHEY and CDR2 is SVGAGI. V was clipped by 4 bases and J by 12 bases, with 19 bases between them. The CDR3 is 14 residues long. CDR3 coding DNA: TGTGCCAGCAGTTTCAATCCCAAGGGGGTGGGGCAGTTCTTC. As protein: CASSFNPKGVGQFF.

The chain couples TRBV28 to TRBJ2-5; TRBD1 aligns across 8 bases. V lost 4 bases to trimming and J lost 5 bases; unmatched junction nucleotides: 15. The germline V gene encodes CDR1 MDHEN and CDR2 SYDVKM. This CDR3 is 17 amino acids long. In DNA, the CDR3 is TGTGCCAGCAGTTCCCCCTTCGGGCAGGGGGCAGGGGAGACCCAGTACTTC. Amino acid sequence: CASSSPFGQGAGETQYF.

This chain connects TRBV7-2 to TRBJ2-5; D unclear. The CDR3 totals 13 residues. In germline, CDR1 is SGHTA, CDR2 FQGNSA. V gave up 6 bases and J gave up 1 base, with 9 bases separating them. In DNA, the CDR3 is TGTGCCAGCAGAAGAGGTTTCCAAGAGACCCAGTACTTC. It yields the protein CASRRGFQETQYF.